The clone carrying this T cell receptor (beta chain) was seen only a few times. Antigen: not known. This specimen belongs to a study of PD-L1 blockade in urothelial cancer. In the study overall: Blood-derived samples held a median around 140,000 T cells. General study results and limits: Pretreatment blood TCR clonality under the median forecast improved survival.

Germline V lookup: CDR1 SGDLS, CDR2 YYNGEE. V lost 2 bases, J lost 7 bases, and 8 bases stayed unmatched. CDR3 length: 14 amino acids. Libraries were prepared by immunoSEQ multiplex PCR; TCRdb keeps only in-frame clonotypes and omits some of them. The data hold some 110,000 clones, with more than 85% observed a single time. As for time point: peripheral blood 6 weeks after treatment start. This chain connects TRBV9 to TRBJ1-1, with 7 bases identical to TRBD1. The sample consisted of PBMCs, taken around atezolizumab (anti-PD-L1) treatment. The source of this sequence is a man between 60 and 70 years old with urothelial cancer. The CDR3 nucleotides are TGTGCCAGCAGCGTGACAGGGATAGGGCTTGAAGCTTTCTTT. It yields the protein CASSVTGIGLEAFF. Variable domain in full (rest from reference TRBV9 and TRBJ1-1): DSGVTQTPKHLITATGQRVTLRCSPRSGDLSVYWYQQSLDQGLQFLIQYYNGEERAKGNILERFSAQQFPDLHSELNLSSLELGDSALYFCASSVTGIGLEAFFGQGTRLTVV.